Sequencing of this T cell receptor beta chain was carried out in a study of cytomegalovirus exposure and HLA in healthy donors. PCR primers comprised 60 Vbeta and 13 Jbeta primers. The repertoire was sequenced with immunoSEQ multiplex PCR; TCRdb's copy has only in-frame clones and lacks some. The table records about 61,000 clones, more than 60% of them present only once. This clone was observed a single time. The TCR comes from a man aged 50 to 59 in good health and CMV-seropositive. Sequencing was carried out using PBMCs.

CDR3 sequence: CASSMAPGGYSNQPQHF. DNA of the CDR3: TGTGCCAGTAGTATGGCCCCGGGGGGGTATAGCAATCAGCCCCAGCATTTT. The chain joins TRBV19 to TRBJ1-5; possibly TRBD1 for D (5 bases). Per the germline V gene, CDR1 is LNHDA and CDR2 is SQIVND (reference sequence). The CDR3 is 17 residues long. The germline V and J ends were trimmed by 3 bases and 0 bases, with 15 bases remaining between them.